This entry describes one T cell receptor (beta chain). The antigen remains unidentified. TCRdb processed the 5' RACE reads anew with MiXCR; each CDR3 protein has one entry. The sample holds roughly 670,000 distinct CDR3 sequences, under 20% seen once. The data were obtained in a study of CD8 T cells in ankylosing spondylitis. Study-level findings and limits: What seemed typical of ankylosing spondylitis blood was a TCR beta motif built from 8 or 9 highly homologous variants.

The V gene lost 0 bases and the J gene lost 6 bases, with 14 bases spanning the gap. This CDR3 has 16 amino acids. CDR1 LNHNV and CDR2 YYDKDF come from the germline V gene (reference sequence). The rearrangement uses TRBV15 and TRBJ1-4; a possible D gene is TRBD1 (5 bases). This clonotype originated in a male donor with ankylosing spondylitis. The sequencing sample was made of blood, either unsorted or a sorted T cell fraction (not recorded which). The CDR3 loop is CATSRDRRGEDEKLFF. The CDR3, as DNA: TGTGCCACCAGCAGAGATCGTAGAGGGGAGGATGAAAAACTGTTTTTT.